The rows below give T cell receptor beta chains drawn from one sample of a study of T cells of healthy individuals. TCRdb reanalysed the 5' RACE reads using MiXCR and keeps one entry per CDR3 protein. The sample yields about 53,000 distinct CDR3 sequences, under 15% seen once. The receptors originated from a human donor in good health. Each CDR3 is given without its conserved first and last residue. D genes are given only for firm matches.

v_call,d_call,j_call,cdr3_aa
TRBV20-1,TRBD2,TRBJ2-5,SARLGLLAGKSRETQY
TRBV7-9,NA,TRBJ2-7,ASARVQGGNEQY
TRBV30,NA,TRBJ1-5,AWSRTANQPQH
TRBV6-5,NA,TRBJ1-2,ASSYVDGSGYT
TRBV7-9,TRBD2,TRBJ2-1,ASSSGLALGEQF
TRBV5-8,NA,TRBJ1-2,ASSSRVMEAYGYT
TRBV27,NA,TRBJ2-1,ASRYNLGAGSEQF
TRBV4-3,NA,TRBJ1-1,ASSQGGDGTEAF
TRBV20-1,TRBD1,TRBJ1-4,SARTGTNEKLF
TRBV2,NA,TRBJ2-7,ASTGSPGEQY
TRBV7-2,TRBD1,TRBJ1-4,ASSSSQGGKLF
TRBV4-3,TRBD1,TRBJ2-6,ASSQEYRDRGSAGANVLT
TRBV4-1,NA,TRBJ1-1,ASSQAGWGEAF
TRBV27,NA,TRBJ1-6,ASSLSMAQGPSPLH
TRBV12-3/TRBV12-4,TRBD2,TRBJ2-5,ASSLWTSGGQETQY
TRBV4-3,TRBD2,TRBJ2-3,ASSQDTSGALTDTQY
TRBV7-8,TRBD1,TRBJ2-7,ASRPGQGDFYEQY
TRBV20-1,TRBD1,TRBJ2-7,SAQRTGDYEQY
TRBV18,NA,TRBJ2-7,ASSPGGFYEQY
TRBV5-5,NA,TRBJ1-1,ASSLELVQVLLNTEAF
TRBV27,NA,TRBJ1-2,ASRQGQLYGYT
TRBV20-1,NA,TRBJ2-1,SAEVNPGRAGNEQF
TRBV6-6,NA,TRBJ2-1,ASSPLGGVAYNEQF
TRBV20-1,NA,TRBJ1-2,GSFRYGYT
TRBV29-1,TRBD1,TRBJ1-2,SVTGSSPGGYT